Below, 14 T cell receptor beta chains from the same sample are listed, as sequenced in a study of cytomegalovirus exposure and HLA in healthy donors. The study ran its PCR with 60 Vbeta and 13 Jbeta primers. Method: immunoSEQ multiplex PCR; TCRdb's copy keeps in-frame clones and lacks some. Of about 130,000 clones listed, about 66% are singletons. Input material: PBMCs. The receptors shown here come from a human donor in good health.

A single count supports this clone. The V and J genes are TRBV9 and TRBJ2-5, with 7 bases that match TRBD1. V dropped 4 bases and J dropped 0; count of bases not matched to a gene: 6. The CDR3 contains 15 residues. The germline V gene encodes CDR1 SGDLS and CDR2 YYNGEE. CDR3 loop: CASSRHDRDQETQYF. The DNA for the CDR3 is TGTGCCAGCAGCAGACATGACAGGGACCAAGAGACCCAGTACTTC.

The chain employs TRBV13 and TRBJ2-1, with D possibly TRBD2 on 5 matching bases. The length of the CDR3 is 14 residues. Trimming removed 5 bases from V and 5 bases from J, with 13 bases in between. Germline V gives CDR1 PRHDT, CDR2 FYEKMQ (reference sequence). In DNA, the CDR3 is TGTGCCAGCAGCGCCTCCGACGGGAACAATGAGCAGTTCTTC. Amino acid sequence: CASSASDGNNEQFF.

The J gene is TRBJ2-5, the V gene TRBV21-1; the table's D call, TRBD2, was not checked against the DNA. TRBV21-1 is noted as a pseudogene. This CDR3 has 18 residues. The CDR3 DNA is TGTGCCAGCAGCCTTCCTAGGGCTAGCGGGAGTATTGAAGAGACCCAGTACTTC. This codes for CASSLPRASGSIEETQYF.

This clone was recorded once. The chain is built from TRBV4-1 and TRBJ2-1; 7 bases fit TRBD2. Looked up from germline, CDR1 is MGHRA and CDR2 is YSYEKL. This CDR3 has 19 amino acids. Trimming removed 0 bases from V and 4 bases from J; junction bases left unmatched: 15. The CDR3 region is CASSQDSIGGGRTYNEQFF. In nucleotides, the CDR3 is TGCGCCAGCAGCCAAGATTCGATCGGGGGAGGGCGGACTTACAATGAGCAGTTCTTC.

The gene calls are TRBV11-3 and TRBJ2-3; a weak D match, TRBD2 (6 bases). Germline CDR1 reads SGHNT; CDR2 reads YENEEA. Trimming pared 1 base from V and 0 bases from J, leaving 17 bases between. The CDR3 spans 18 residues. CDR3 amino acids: CASSLGVSPRGSTDTQYF. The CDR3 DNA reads TGTGCCAGCAGCTTAGGTGTTTCCCCTCGGGGGAGCACAGATACGCAGTATTTT. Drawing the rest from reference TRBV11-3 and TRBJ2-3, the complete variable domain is EAGVVQSPRYKIIEKKQPVAFWCNPISGHNTLYWYLQNLGQGPELLIRYENEEAVDDSQLPKDRFSAERLKGVDSTLKIQPAELGDSAVYLCASSLGVSPRGSTDTQYFGPGTRLTVL.

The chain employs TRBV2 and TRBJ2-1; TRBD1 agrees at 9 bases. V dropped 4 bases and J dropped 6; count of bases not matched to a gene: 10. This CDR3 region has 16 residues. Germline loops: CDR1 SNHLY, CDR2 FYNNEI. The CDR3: CASSAPGQGIVNEQFF. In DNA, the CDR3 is TGTGCCAGCAGTGCCCCGGGACAGGGTATAGTCAATGAGCAGTTCTTC.

The CDR3 is CASSGTAYNEQFF. The CDR3 DNA is TGCGCCAGCAGCGGGACAGCTTACAATGAGCAGTTCTTC. The chain has TRBV10-2 and TRBJ2-1; TRBD1 matches 7 bases. The ends lost 6 bases at V and 4 bases at J; junction bases unmatched: 3. This CDR3 comprises 13 residues. CDR1 and CDR2 from the germline V gene are WSHSY and SAAADI.

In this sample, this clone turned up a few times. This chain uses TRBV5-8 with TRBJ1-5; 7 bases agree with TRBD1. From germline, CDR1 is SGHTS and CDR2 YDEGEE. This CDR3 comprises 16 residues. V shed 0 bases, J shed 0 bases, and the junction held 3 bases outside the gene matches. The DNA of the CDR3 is TGTGCCAGCAGCTTGGGGGACAGAGATAGCAATCAGCCCCAGCATTTT. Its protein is CASSLGDRDSNQPQHF.

The CDR3 sequence is CASSLTGGTQPQHF. CDR3 sequence (DNA): TGTGCCAGCAGTTTGACAGGGGGCACTCAGCCCCAGCATTTT. The chain recombines TRBV28 with TRBJ1-5, with 10 bases aligning to TRBD1. With 3 bases clipped from V and 6 bases from J, the junction kept 2 bases outside the gene matches. The CDR3 has 14 amino acids. CDR1 MDHEN and CDR2 SYDVKM come from the germline V gene. Variable domain in full (rest from reference TRBV28 and TRBJ1-5): DVKVTQSSRYLVKRTGEKVFLECVQDMDHENMFWYRQDPGLGLRLIYFSYDVKMKEKGDIPEGYSVSREKKERFSLILESASTNQTSMYLCASSLTGGTQPQHFGDGTRLSIL.

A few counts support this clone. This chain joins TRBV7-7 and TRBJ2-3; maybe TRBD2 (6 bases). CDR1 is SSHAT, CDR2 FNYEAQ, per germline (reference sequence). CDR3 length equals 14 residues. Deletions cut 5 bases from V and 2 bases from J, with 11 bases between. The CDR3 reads CASSESGHTDTQYF. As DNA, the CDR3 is TGTGCCAGCAGCGAAAGCGGGCACACAGATACGCAGTATTTT. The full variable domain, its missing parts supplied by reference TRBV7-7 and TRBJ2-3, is GAGVSQSPRYKVTKRGQDVTLRCDPISSHATLYWYQQALGQGPEFLTYFNYEAQPDKSGLPSDRFSAERPEGSISTLTIQRTEQRDSAMYRCASSESGHTDTQYFGPGTRLTVL.

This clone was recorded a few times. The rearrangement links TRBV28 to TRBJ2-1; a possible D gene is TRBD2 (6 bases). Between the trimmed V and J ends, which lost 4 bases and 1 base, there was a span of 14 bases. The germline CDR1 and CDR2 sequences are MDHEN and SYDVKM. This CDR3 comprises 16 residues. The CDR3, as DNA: TGTGCCAGCAGTTCTAGCGCCATGTCATCCTACAATGAGCAGTTCTTC. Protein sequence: CASSSSAMSSYNEQFF.

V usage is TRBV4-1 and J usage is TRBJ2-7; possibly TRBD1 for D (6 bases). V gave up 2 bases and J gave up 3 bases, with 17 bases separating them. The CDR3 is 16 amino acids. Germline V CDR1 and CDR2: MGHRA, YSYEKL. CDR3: CASSQNRDTALYEQYF. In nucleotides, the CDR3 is TGCGCCAGCAGCCAAAACCGGGACACAGCCCTCTACGAGCAGTACTTC.

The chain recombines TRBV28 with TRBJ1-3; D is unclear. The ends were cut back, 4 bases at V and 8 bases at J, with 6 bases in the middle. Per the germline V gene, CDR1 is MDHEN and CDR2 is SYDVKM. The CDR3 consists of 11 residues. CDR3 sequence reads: CASSYVDTIYF. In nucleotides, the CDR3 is TGTGCCAGCAGTTACGTAGACACCATATATTTT.

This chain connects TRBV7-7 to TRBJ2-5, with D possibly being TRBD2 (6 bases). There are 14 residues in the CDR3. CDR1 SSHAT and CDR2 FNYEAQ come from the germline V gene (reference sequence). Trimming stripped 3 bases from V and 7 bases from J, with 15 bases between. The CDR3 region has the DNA TGTGCCAGCAGCTTGGAGGGGTTATTGGGGACCCAGTACTTC. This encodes CASSLEGLLGTQYF.